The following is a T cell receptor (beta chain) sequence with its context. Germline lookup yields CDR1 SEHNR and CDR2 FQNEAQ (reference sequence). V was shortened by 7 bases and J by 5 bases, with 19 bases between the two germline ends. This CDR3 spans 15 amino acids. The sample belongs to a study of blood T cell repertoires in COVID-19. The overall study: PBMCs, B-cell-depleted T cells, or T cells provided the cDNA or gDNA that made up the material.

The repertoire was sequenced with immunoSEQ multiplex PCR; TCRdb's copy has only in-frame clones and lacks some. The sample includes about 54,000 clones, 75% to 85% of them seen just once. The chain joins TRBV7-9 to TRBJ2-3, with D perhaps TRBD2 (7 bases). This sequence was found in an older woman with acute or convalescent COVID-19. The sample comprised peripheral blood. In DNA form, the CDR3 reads TGTGCCAGCACCCGGTGGGGGGGGGCGGAAGATACGCAGTATTTT. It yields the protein CASTRWGGAEDTQYF.